This TCR beta chain was retrieved from a study of CD8 T cells in Susac syndrome (dated by TCRdb to 2018 to 2020). Describing the broader study: Among the Susac syndrome patients who were sequenced, clinically active disease was present in about six and clinical remission was observed in eight. Repertoire sequencing was used to test whether CD8+ T cell activation and differentiation in Susac syndrome was antigen driven. At the time of blood withdrawal, Susac syndrome patients were either therapy-naive, taking corticosteroids (with some also receiving IVIg), or on IVIg alone.

RNA was extracted using the RNeasy kit, and roughly 0.5 to 1 ug of the RNA was reverse transcribed with random hexamers. The immunoSEQ multiplex PCR assay, which covers 54 Vbeta and 13 Jbeta segments, was used to amplify TCR beta CDR3 regions. To correct PCR amplification bias, a synthetic template baseline was used for both primer optimization and computational correction. The authors processed their data as follows. Reads were assigned to V, D and J genes according to IMGT and analyzed in immunoSEQ Analyzer, with only productive sequences retained. To calculate clonality, Shannon entropy was normalized by log2 of the number of productive unique sequences and then subtracted from one. For each patient and control, public and private clones were evaluated within the 100 most prevalent clones. Clones were defined as Susac-specific when absent from the healthy and MS cohorts, from roughly 1,100 published viral clones and from other ImmuneACCESS disease sequences. TCRdb cleaned the public reads at Q25 with fastp, built clones with MiXCR and kept in-frame beta chains. Identical CDR3 proteins give one entry, which carries the most common genes and DNA. TCRdb, not the authors, supplied the V and J calls. The sample yields approximately 180,000 distinct CDR3 sequences; about 94% were counted once. The top ten clonotypes cover 0.099% of the sample.

Peripheral blood CD8+ and CD4+ T cells from healthy donors, Susac syndrome patients and multiple sclerosis patients were profiled by high-throughput TCR beta sequencing. The Susac syndrome patients fulfilled recently defined diagnostic criteria for either definite or probable disease. Bulk CD8+ and CD4+ T cells were purified magnetically by negative isolation, whereas CD8+ TEMRA cells were enriched by FACS. Blood was drawn into EDTA tubes, processed within 24 hours, and PBMCs were isolated by density gradient centrifugation. PBMCs intended for TCR sequencing were cryopreserved in liquid nitrogen and thawed later in a water bath at 37 degrees C. A purity of at least 90% was achieved for sorted or isolated CD4+, CD8+ and CD8+ TEMRA cells. Summary of the overall study and its limitations: The TCR sequencing and HLA analysis was acknowledged to have included a relatively small number of individuals. The CD4+ T cell repertoire of patients with Susac syndrome showed no detectable clonal expansion.

CDR1 DFQATT and CDR2 SNEGSKA are derived from the germline V gene (reference sequence). V and J are truncated by 0 bases and 0 bases respectively, leaving an intervening sequence of 11 bases. Including the terminal cysteine and phenylalanine, the CDR3 comprises 16 residues. The retained sequence is limited to the CDR3, 48 bases, with the frame set at the first base. As regards this clonotype: The clone's antigen remains unknown. Base quality data are lacking; no much larger clone is found one base away.

Material: CD4+ T cells from PBMCs. The source of this sequence is a human donor with Susac syndrome. The V and J segments used are TRBV20-1 and TRBJ2-2, with the D gene call left open. The nucleotide sequence reads TGCAGTGCTAGAGATCCAGCTACCGCGAACACCGGGGAGCTGTTTTTT. It translates to CSARDPATANTGELFF.